One sample yielded the 17 T cell receptor beta chains listed below, sequenced in a study of cytomegalovirus exposure and HLA in healthy donors. Sequencing used immunoSEQ multiplex PCR; TCRdb keeps in-frame clones, though not all of them. This table holds approximately 70,000 clones, about 95% found once. Sequencing was done on a sample of PBMCs. The receptor set was obtained from a woman between 18 and 30 years old in good health and CMV-seronegative.

The CDR3 is CASTGQNPFEAFF. The DNA of the CDR3 is TGTGCCAGCACAGGACAGAACCCCTTTGAAGCTTTCTTT. V gene TRBV6-1 combines with J gene TRBJ1-1; possibly TRBD1 for D (6 bases). The CDR3 has 13 residues. Germline-derived CDR1 and CDR2 are MNHNS and SASEGT. The V end lost 7 bases, the J end lost 7 bases, and 16 bases lay between the germline ends.

This chain links TRBV7-6 with TRBJ2-1; 10 bases are shared with TRBD2. CDR1 is SGHVS and CDR2 is FNYEAQ in the germline V gene. The CDR3 length is 16 residues. Trimming cost V 7 bases and J 5 bases; bases outside gene matches: 11. CDR3 loop: CASTLGSSGGHNEQFF. The CDR3 region has the DNA TGTGCCAGCACCCTAGGGAGTAGCGGGGGGCACAATGAGCAGTTCTTC.

J is TRBJ2-6 and V is TRBV11-2; the match to TRBD2 covers 10 bases. Germline V CDR1 and CDR2: SGHAT, FQNNGV. Losses at the gene ends were 6 bases for V and 0 bases for J; bases not matched to a gene: 8. The CDR3 totals 18 residues. Written as DNA, the CDR3 is TGTGCCAGCAGACCACTAGCGGGGTTAACCTCTGGGGCCAACGTCCTGACTTTC. Translation: CASRPLAGLTSGANVLTF. The complete variable domain, with remaining parts taken from reference TRBV11-2 and TRBJ2-6, reads EAGVAQSPRYKIIEKRQSVAFWCNPISGHATLYWYQQILGQGPKLLIQFQNNGVVDDSQLPKDRFSAERLKGVDSTLKIQPAKLEDSAVYLCASRPLAGLTSGANVLTFGAGSRLTVL.

This rearrangement joins TRBV7-3 to TRBJ2-3; no clear D gene. Germline V gives CDR1 SGHTA, CDR2 FQGTGA. CDR3 size: 14 residues. V lost 7 bases and J lost 3, with 14 bases in between. CDR3: CASTSPAETDTQYF. The CDR3 bases are TGTGCCAGCACTTCCCCCGCCGAGACAGATACGCAGTATTTT.

This sequence joins TRBV27 and TRBJ1-1; D is ambiguous. The ends were cut back, 0 bases at V and 5 bases at J, with 10 bases in the middle. The CDR3 is 14 amino acids. The V gene's germline CDR1 is MNHEY and CDR2 SMNVEV (reference sequence). CDR3 sequence: CASSLSPEGTEAFF. For the CDR3, the DNA is TGTGCCAGCAGTTTATCCCCCGAGGGAACTGAAGCTTTCTTT.

The chain combines TRBV15 with TRBJ2-1, with 10 bases matching TRBD2. This CDR3 is built from 18 residues. Per the germline V gene, CDR1 is LNHNV and CDR2 is YYDKDF (reference sequence). The ends lost 0 bases at V and 6 bases at J; junction bases unmatched: 11. CDR3 DNA: TGTGCCACCAGCAGAGATTGGCAGCGGGAGGGCCTTGTCAATGAGCAGTTCTTC. Residues: CATSRDWQREGLVNEQFF.

This clone was recorded a few times. The chain recombines TRBV6-4 with TRBJ2-1; TRBD2 matches 12 bases. CDR3 length equals 15 residues. V shed 2 bases and J 7 bases; nucleotides not matched to a gene: 3. Germline lookup yields CDR1 MRHNA and CDR2 SNTAGT. The CDR3 region has the DNA TGTGCCAGCAGTGACCAGACTAGCGGGGGTAATGAGCAGTTCTTC. Its protein is CASSDQTSGGNEQFF.

J is TRBJ2-5 and V is TRBV2; TRBD2 matches at 9 bases. The germline V gene encodes CDR1 SNHLY and CDR2 FYNNEI. CDR3 length: 14 amino acids. V lost 4 bases and J lost 5; bases outside the gene matches: 5. In DNA, the CDR3 is TGTGCCAGCAGTGGAGCGGGAGGCCTGGAGACCCAGTACTTC. Residues: CASSGAGGLETQYF.

This chain joins TRBV5-1 and TRBJ1-1; perhaps TRBD1 as D (6 bases). CDR3 size: 13 residues. Looked up from germline, CDR1 is SGHRS and CDR2 is YFSETQ. The V end lost 4 bases, the J end lost 1 base, and 8 bases lay between the germline ends. The CDR3 region has the DNA TGCGCCAGCAGCGTGGACAGGAACACTGAAGCTTTCTTT. It specifies CASSVDRNTEAFF.

The chain couples TRBV7-9 to TRBJ1-3, with a possible D match to TRBD1 (5 bases). V was clipped by 2 bases and J by 4 bases, with 9 bases between them. This CDR3 is 14 amino acids long. Germline V lookup: CDR1 SEHNR, CDR2 FQNEAQ (reference sequence). CDR3 sequence reads: CASSLFREGNTIYF. The CDR3 nucleotides read TGTGCCAGCAGCTTATTCAGGGAAGGAAACACCATATATTTT.

This chain links TRBV7-8 with TRBJ2-3; no definite D call. Germline V gene lookup returns CDR1 SGHVS and CDR2 FQNEAQ. The ends were cut back, 2 bases at V and 0 bases at J, with 9 bases in the middle. The length of the CDR3 is 15 residues. CDR3 region: CASSLFSPSTDTQYF. In DNA, the CDR3 is TGTGCCAGCAGCTTATTTAGCCCTAGCACAGATACGCAGTATTTT.

CDR3 region: CAISESIVRGEDTQYF. CDR3 nucleotides: TGTGCCATCAGTGAGTCGATTGTCAGGGGAGAGGATACGCAGTATTTT. This rearrangement joins TRBV10-3 to TRBJ2-3; tentative D call: TRBD1 (6 bases). The CDR3 is made up of 16 amino acids. Germline V lookup: CDR1 ENHRY, CDR2 SYGVKD. The V end lost 0 bases, the J end lost 6 bases, and 16 bases lay between the germline ends.

V and J are TRBV7-9 and TRBJ1-2; weak D call: TRBD1 (6 bases). This CDR3 comprises 14 residues. Per the germline V gene, CDR1 is SEHNR and CDR2 is FQNEAQ (reference sequence). Between the trimmed V and J ends, which lost 1 base and 4 bases, there was a span of 10 bases. CDR3 amino acids: CASSLEGDGYGYTF. CDR3 DNA sequence: TGTGCCAGCAGCTTAGAGGGGGACGGCTATGGCTACACCTTC.

The J gene is TRBJ2-3, the V gene TRBV30, with 8 bases lining up with TRBD2. With V trimmed by 3 bases and J by 0 bases, 2 bases remained unmatched. CDR1 and CDR2 (germline): GTSNPN, SVGIG (reference sequence). The CDR3 runs 14 residues. The CDR3 coding sequence is TGTGCCTGGAGGTTAGCGGGGAGCACAGATACGCAGTATTTT. Protein: CAWRLAGSTDTQYF. The variable domain in full, with the rest retrieved from reference TRBV30 and TRBJ2-3, is SQTIHQWPATLVQPVGSPLSLECTVEGTSNPNLYWYRQAAGRGLQLLFYSVGIGQISSEVPQNLSASRPQDRQFILSSKKLLLSDSGFYLCAWRLAGSTDTQYFGPGTRLTVL.

The chain couples TRBV19 to TRBJ2-7; D is undetermined. The CDR3 has 13 amino acids. Between the trimmed V and J ends, which lost 1 base and 2 bases, there was a span of 6 bases. Looked up from germline, CDR1 is LNHDA and CDR2 is SQIVND (reference sequence). CDR3 sequence (DNA): TGTGCCAGTAGTATAGGGCTGACCTACGAGCAGTACTTC. Amino acids: CASSIGLTYEQYF.

The V gene is TRBV6-1, the J gene TRBJ2-6, with TRBD1 matching over 9 bases. After removal of 3 bases from V and 2 bases from J, the junction contained 2 bases not matched to a gene. Per germline, CDR1 MNHNS and CDR2 SASEGT. The CDR3 covers 16 residues. This chain's CDR3 is CASSDTGGTGANVLTF. For the CDR3, the DNA is TGTGCCAGCAGTGACACAGGGGGCACTGGGGCCAACGTCCTGACTTTC.

This chain links TRBV20-1 with TRBJ2-5; no firm D call. Per the germline V gene, CDR1 is DFQATT and CDR2 is SNEGSKA (reference sequence). V was clipped by 5 bases and J by 0 bases, with 4 bases between them. This CDR3 region has 11 residues. CDR3 residues: CSAPDQETQYF. The CDR3 DNA sequence: TGCAGTGCTCCAGACCAAGAGACCCAGTACTTC.